Following are 20 T cell receptor beta chains from one sample sequenced in a study of cytomegalovirus exposure and HLA in healthy donors. The study ran its PCR with 60 Vbeta and 13 Jbeta primers. Clones were read by immunoSEQ multiplex PCR, and TCRdb kept only the in-frame ones, dropping some. The sample contains some 200,000 clones, about 80% of which appear only once. Material for sequencing was PBMCs. The receptors shown here come from a woman aged 50 to 65 in good health and CMV-seropositive.

This clone was found a few times. The chain couples TRBV2 to TRBJ2-3; 9 bases align to TRBD2. The CDR3 totals 16 residues. With 5 bases clipped from V and 2 bases from J, the junction kept 8 bases outside the gene matches. From germline, CDR1 is SNHLY and CDR2 FYNNEI. The CDR3 nucleotides read TGTGCCAGCAGTTGGCCCAGCGGGGGGATCACAGATACGCAGTATTTT. This translates into CASSWPSGGITDTQYF.

A single count supports this clone. A junction end diverges from the germline sequence, so it may reflect a read error. The rearrangement links TRBV6-5 to TRBJ1-5, with TRBD1 identical over 12 bases. Germline-derived CDR1 and CDR2 are MNHEY and SVGAGI. This CDR3 contains 15 residues. CDR3 nucleotide sequence: TGTGCCAGCAGCCCCGGGACAGGGGGCAACCAGCCCCAGCATTTT. Its protein is CASSPGTGGNQPQHF.

J is TRBJ1-1 and V is TRBV5-4, with D uncertain. Germline V gene sequence: CDR1 SGHNT, CDR2 YYREEE (reference sequence). V was shortened by 4 bases and J by 7 bases, with 14 bases between the two germline ends. The CDR3 spans 13 residues. The CDR3 region is CASSQANSFEAFF. The DNA of the CDR3 is TGTGCCAGCAGCCAAGCTAACTCTTTTGAAGCTTTCTTT.

This chain uses TRBV5-1 with TRBJ2-1, with 8 bases identical to TRBD2. J gave up 0 bases and V 6 bases, and 8 bases lay outside the gene matches. There are 16 residues in the CDR3. Germline values: CDR1 SGHRS, CDR2 YFSETQ. The CDR3 region has the DNA TGCGCCAGCACCTCGGGAGGGGGGAGCTCCTACAATGAGCAGTTCTTC. It yields the protein CASTSGGGSSYNEQFF.

The chain recombines TRBV6-1 with TRBJ1-2, with D possibly being TRBD1 (5 bases). Trimming removed 5 bases at V and 3 bases at J, with 10 bases between. In germline, CDR1 is MNHNS, CDR2 SASEGT. The CDR3 extends over 13 amino acids. The CDR3 here is CASSPDSHYGYTF. The DNA of the CDR3 is TGTGCCAGCAGTCCAGACAGTCACTATGGCTACACCTTC.

This sequence joins TRBV10-2 and TRBJ1-1; 9 positions agree with TRBD1. Trimming at V came to 6 bases and at J to 5 bases, leaving 10 bases not matched to a gene. The V gene's germline CDR1 is WSHSY and CDR2 SAAADI. The CDR3 extends over 15 amino acids. Written as DNA, the CDR3 is TGCGCCAGCAGAGCCGGGACAGGGAGGGGGACTGAAGCTTTCTTT. It specifies CASRAGTGRGTEAFF.

This clone showed up just once. CDR3 amino acids: CASSQGAGTYNEQFF. As DNA, the CDR3 is TGTGCCAGCAGTCAGGGAGCGGGGACCTACAATGAGCAGTTCTTC. The V and J genes are TRBV7-8 and TRBJ2-1, with TRBD2 identical over 7 bases. From germline, CDR1 is SGHVS and CDR2 FQNEAQ. V was pared by 6 bases and J by 2 bases, with 7 bases of the junction left unmatched. There are 15 residues in the CDR3.

In regard to this clone: One end of the junction is discordant with germline, which a read error may explain. The chain joins TRBV7-7 to TRBJ2-3, with 7 bases that match TRBD2. This CDR3 contains 11 residues. Germline assignment: CDR1 SSHAT and CDR2 FNYEAQ (reference sequence). CDR3 in DNA: TGTGCTAGCAGCTCCGGGGGGACGCAGTATTTT. This gives the protein CASSSGGTQYF.

The chain has TRBV27 and TRBJ2-1; 9 nucleotides match TRBD1. The ends lost 9 bases at V and 9 bases at J; junction bases unmatched: 18. The CDR3 covers 16 residues. In germline, CDR1 is MNHEY, CDR2 SMNVEV (reference sequence). The CDR3 loop is CARGDKLVDRGGEQFF. CDR3 nucleotide sequence: TGTGCCAGAGGCGACAAGCTTGTGGACAGGGGCGGTGAGCAGTTCTTC.

Comment on this clone: At one of its ends the junction is not consistent with the germline gene, which may arise from a read error. Distinct nucleotide sequences in the sample also encode this CDR3. This sequence joins TRBV7-9 and TRBJ2-7; TRBD2 matches at 11 bases. The CDR3 is 15 amino acids. Germline V gene sequence: CDR1 SEHNR, CDR2 FQNEAQ (reference sequence). CDR3 nucleotide sequence: TGTTCCAGCAGCTCCCTAGCGGGGGGTTACTACGAGCAGTACTTC. Translated, it gives CSSSSLAGGYYEQYF. The entire variable domain, with the rest obtained from reference TRBV7-9 and TRBJ2-7, is as follows: DTGVSQNPRHKITKRGQNVTFRCDPISEHNRLYWYRQTLGQGPEFLTYFQNEAQLEKSRLLSDRFSAERPKGSFSTLEIQRTEQGDSAMYLCSSSSLAGGYYEQYFGPGTRLTVT.

This clone has only a few counts. V is TRBV4-3 and J is TRBJ1-6; no clear D. Germline V gives CDR1 LGHNA, CDR2 YSLEER. Trimming removed 0 bases at V and 10 bases at J, with 13 bases between. The CDR3 sequence is 15 residues long. The CDR3 loop reads CASSQDRGGPSPLHF. In DNA form, the CDR3 reads TGCGCCAGCAGCCAAGATCGGGGAGGGCCGTCACCCCTCCACTTT.

V and J are TRBV4-1 and TRBJ2-5; 8 bases match TRBD1. This CDR3 comprises 14 residues. After removal of 2 bases from V and 4 bases from J, the junction contained 3 bases not matched to a gene. Looked up from germline, CDR1 is MGHRA and CDR2 is YSYEKL. Here the CDR3 DNA reads TGCGCCAGCAGCCAACAGGGGGCGGGAGAGACCCAGTACTTC. It translates to CASSQQGAGETQYF.

The chain is built from TRBV13 and TRBJ2-7; a weak D match, TRBD1 (5 bases). Deletions cut 2 bases from V and 6 bases from J, with 14 bases between. Germline V CDR1 and CDR2: PRHDT, FYEKMQ (reference sequence). This CDR3 has 14 amino acids. Here the CDR3 reads CASSLSRTLREQYF. In DNA, the CDR3 is TGTGCCAGCAGCTTATCCCGGACACTCCGCGAGCAGTACTTC.

This clone was counted only a few times. This chain uses TRBV2 with TRBJ1-6; 9 nucleotides align to TRBD1. This CDR3 region has 16 residues. Germline V gene data show CDR1 as SNHLY and CDR2 as FYNNEI. The V gene end was trimmed by 5 bases and the J gene end by 5 bases; junction bases not matched to a gene: 7. The CDR3 region has the DNA TGTGCCAGCAGTCCACAGGGGGCCCTAAATAATTCACCCCTCCACTTT. This encodes CASSPQGALNNSPLHF.

The V and J genes are TRBV18 and TRBJ2-5; weak D call: TRBD1 (6 bases). The J call may be faulty, since TRBJ2-7 better matches the DNA end. The CDR3 has 15 amino acids. Per germline, CDR1 KGHSH and CDR2 LQKENI. Here the CDR3 DNA reads TGTGCCAGCTCACTCCGGGCCCAGGGGACCTACGAGCAGTACTTC. It translates to CASSLRAQGTYEQYF.

The rearrangement joins TRBV5-4 to TRBJ1-2; unclear D gene. V was shortened by 2 bases and J by 6 bases, with 11 bases between the two germline ends. From germline, CDR1 is SGHNT and CDR2 YYREEE (reference sequence). CDR3 length: 13 residues. The CDR3 is CASSFSGGDGYTF. The CDR3 DNA reads as TGTGCCAGCAGCTTCTCAGGTGGCGATGGCTACACCTTC.

The V call is TRBV7-9, the J call TRBJ1-6; 8 nucleotides align to TRBD1. V trimming: 0 bases; J trimming: 7 bases; junction bases outside the gene matches: 2. CDR3 length: 15 amino acids. Germline CDR1 SEHNR, CDR2 FQNEAQ (reference sequence). The CDR3 nucleotides are TGTGCCAGCAGCTTAGCCAGACAGGGGAATTCACCCCTCCACTTT. This sequence encodes CASSLARQGNSPLHF. Variable domain in full (rest from reference TRBV7-9 and TRBJ1-6): DTGVSQNPRHKITKRGQNVTFRCDPISEHNRLYWYRQTLGQGPEFLTYFQNEAQLEKSRLLSDRFSAERPKGSFSTLEIQRTEQGDSAMYLCASSLARQGNSPLHFGNGTRLTVT.

This clone was picked up a small number of times. This chain links TRBV11-3 with TRBJ1-6; D is unresolved. The CDR3 loop spans 15 amino acids. The germline gives CDR1 SGHNT, CDR2 YENEEA. The V gene lost 1 base and the J gene lost 9 bases, with 13 bases spanning the gap. CDR3 sequence (DNA): TGTGCCAGCAGCTTAGGCCCACAGCCCAGTTCACCCCTCCACTTT. Translating gives CASSLGPQPSSPLHF.

This clone has a handful of counts. The rearrangement links TRBV2 to TRBJ2-1, with D perhaps matching TRBD1 (6 bases). The V gene lost 1 base and the J gene lost 7 bases, with 11 bases spanning the gap. The CDR3 is 14 residues long. Per the germline V gene, CDR1 is SNHLY and CDR2 is FYNNEI. The CDR3 reads CASSEDRVRNEQFF. For the CDR3, the DNA is TGTGCCAGCAGTGAAGACAGGGTGAGAAATGAGCAGTTCTTC.

The chain carries TRBV20-1 and TRBJ1-1; no reliable D call. CDR1 and CDR2 from the germline V gene are DFQATT and SNEGSKA (reference sequence). This CDR3 comprises 11 residues. V shed 4 bases and J shed 6 bases, with 9 bases lying between them. CDR3 amino acids: CSATDTPEAFF. For the CDR3, the DNA is TGCAGTGCTACCGACACTCCTGAAGCTTTCTTT.